What follows are 17 T cell receptor beta chains derived from one specimen sequenced in a study of a mutant IDH1 vaccine in newly diagnosed glioma. Which antigens these TCRs recognize remains unknown. Here immunoSEQ multiplex PCR was the method, and the copy in TCRdb shows in-frame clones only, minus some. The sample holds 30,000 to 40,000 clones, just under 85% seen once. As to time point: week 5, during vaccination. Vaccination used 300 ug of mutant IDH1 20-mer peptide per dose, with topical imiquimod. The sample was PBMCs, taken from a glioma patient whose treatment included an IDH1 peptide vaccine. Receptor source: a young man with glioma.

This chain connects TRBV6-6 to TRBJ1-2, with D possibly TRBD1 on 6 matching bases. Trimming took 6 bases from V and 2 from J, leaving 10 bases between them. Germline-derived CDR1 and CDR2 are MNHNY and SVGAGI (reference sequence). There are 13 residues in the CDR3. The CDR3: CASSRDKNYGYTF. The CDR3, as DNA: TGTGCCAGCAGCCGGGACAAAAACTATGGCTACACCTTC.

The chain carries TRBV27 and TRBJ1-5, with 11 positions matching TRBD1. The CDR3 consists of 15 residues. Germline CDR1 and CDR2: MNHEY and SMNVEV (reference sequence). The V segment lost 6 bases and the J segment 6 bases; nucleotides outside the gene matches: 7. Here the CDR3 reads CASRRTGGEVQPQHF. The DNA of the CDR3 is TGTGCCAGCAGGAGGACAGGGGGCGAGGTTCAGCCCCAGCATTTT.

This rearrangement joins TRBV5-1 to TRBJ2-2, with 12 bases lining up with TRBD2. The CDR3 has 16 residues. CDR1 is SGHRS and CDR2 is YFSETQ in the germline V gene. V lost 3 bases and J lost 3; bases outside the gene matches: 3. CDR3 in DNA: TGCGCCAGCAGCTCGGGGACTAGCGGGTACACCGGGGAGCTGTTTTTT. Its protein is CASSSGTSGYTGELFF.

This clone was detected only once. J is TRBJ1-6 and V is TRBV30; D unresolved. Trimming took 7 bases from V and 17 from J, leaving 21 bases between them. The CDR3 is 12 residues long. Germline values: CDR1 GTSNPN, CDR2 SVGIG (reference sequence). CDR3 DNA sequence: TGTGCCTCTGACCCGAACACCGGACCATTCCACTTT. It codes for CASDPNTGPFHF.

This clone was observed a few times. The rearrangement uses TRBV10-2 and TRBJ2-7; 9 nucleotides agree with TRBD1. CDR1 and CDR2 (germline): WSHSY, SAAADI. This CDR3 comprises 16 residues. Trimming cost V 8 bases and J 2 bases; bases outside gene matches: 13. CDR3 amino acids: CASVGQGTSGPYEQYF. The CDR3 nucleotides read TGCGCCAGCGTGGGACAGGGAACATCTGGGCCCTACGAGCAGTACTTC.

J is TRBJ2-3 and V is TRBV6-1; 7 bases match TRBD1. V lost 4 bases and J lost 2; bases outside the gene matches: 6. Germline CDR1 and CDR2: MNHNS and SASEGT. This CDR3 is 15 amino acids long. DNA for the CDR3: TGTGCCAGCAGTGTCCGGGACAGAGACACAGATACGCAGTATTTT. It encodes CASSVRDRDTDTQYF.

The chain couples TRBV6-5 to TRBJ2-1; 7 positions match TRBD2. The CDR3 length is 14 residues. V shed 5 bases and J 8 bases; nucleotides not matched to a gene: 9. Germline V CDR1 and CDR2: MNHEY, SVGAGI. In nucleotides, the CDR3 is TGTGCCAGCAGTCTAGATAGCGGGTCGGATGAGCAGTTCTTC. Encoded protein: CASSLDSGSDEQFF.

The chain carries TRBV29-1 and TRBJ2-5, with D possibly matching TRBD1 (5 bases). Germline lookup yields CDR1 SQVTM and CDR2 ANQGSEA. The CDR3 is 13 residues long. V was shortened by 3 bases and J by 9 bases, with 17 bases between the two germline ends. CDR3 amino acids: CSVEEQVDRAQYF. The CDR3 bases are TGCAGCGTTGAGGAACAGGTCGATAGGGCCCAGTACTTC.

The rearrangement links TRBV7-2 to TRBJ1-4; 8 bases are a match to TRBD1. Germline CDR1 is SGHTA and CDR2 is FQGNSA. This CDR3 region has 15 residues. Losses at the gene ends were 5 bases for V and 3 bases for J; bases not matched to a gene: 5. The CDR3 DNA sequence: TGTGCCAGCAGCCTCCAGGGACAGGCTAATGAAAAACTGTTTTTT. This gives the protein CASSLQGQANEKLFF.

The CDR3 DNA sequence: TGTGCCAGCAGTATTGGGACTAGCGGGTCTTACGAGCAGTACTTC. Translated, it gives CASSIGTSGSYEQYF. The J gene is TRBJ2-7, the V gene TRBV6-1, with TRBD2 matching 12 bases. After removal of 5 bases from V and 4 bases from J, the junction contained 6 bases not matched to a gene. The CDR3 is made up of 15 amino acids. CDR1 and CDR2 from the germline V gene are MNHNS and SASEGT.

The chain combines TRBV30 with TRBJ2-3, with D maybe TRBD2 (5 bases). The CDR3 is 15 amino acids. Germline lookup yields CDR1 GTSNPN and CDR2 SVGIG (reference sequence). V lost 4 bases to trimming and J lost 4 bases, with 18 bases between them. The CDR3 sequence: CAWTDGKGGADTQYF. The CDR3 nucleotides are TGTGCCTGGACCGACGGGAAGGGCGGCGCAGATACGCAGTATTTT. The entire variable domain, with the rest obtained from reference TRBV30 and TRBJ2-3, is as follows: SQTIHQWPATLVQPVGSPLSLECTVEGTSNPNLYWYRQAAGRGLQLLFYSVGIGQISSEVPQNLSASRPQDRQFILSSKKLLLSDSGFYLCAWTDGKGGADTQYFGPGTRLTVL.

V usage is TRBV5-4 and J usage is TRBJ1-5; TRBD1 matches 8 bases. The CDR3 consists of 15 residues. V gave up 0 bases and J gave up 6 bases; unmatched junction bases: 5. Germline V gene sequence: CDR1 SGHNT, CDR2 YYREEE (reference sequence). The CDR3 DNA is TGTGCCAGCAGCTTGGACAGGGGGAATGCTCAGCCCCAGCATTTT. Its translation: CASSLDRGNAQPQHF.

A few counts support this clone. The CDR3: CASSEVQGTEAFF. In nucleotides, the CDR3 is TGTGCCAGCAGTGAAGTACAGGGTACTGAAGCTTTCTTT. The chain is built from TRBV6-1 and TRBJ1-1, with TRBD1 as a possible D gene (6 bases). Trimming pared 1 base from V and 5 bases from J, leaving 8 bases between. Germline V gene sequence: CDR1 MNHNS, CDR2 SASEGT. The CDR3 covers 13 residues.

Worth noting for this clone: Its ends do not fully match the called genes, so a read error is possible. This specimen includes other DNA sequences encoding the same CDR3. The V call is TRBV30, the J call TRBJ2-7, with D possibly TRBD2 on 6 matching bases. CDR3 length: 15 amino acids. Germline V gene lookup returns CDR1 GTSNPN and CDR2 SVGIG (reference sequence). The chain's CDR3 is CAWSSYRELSYEQYF. Here the CDR3 DNA reads TGTGCCTGGAGTAGTTATCGGGAGCTTTCCTACGAGCAGTATTTC.

This chain joins TRBV4-3 and TRBJ2-1; the match to TRBD1 covers 9 bases. This CDR3 is 14 amino acids long. Unmatched junction bases numbered 2, after V lost 3 bases and J lost 5 bases. The germline V gene encodes CDR1 LGHNA and CDR2 YSLEER. CDR3 sequence: CASSQGQGHNEQFF. CDR3 nucleotides: TGCGCCAGCAGCCAGGGACAGGGACACAATGAGCAGTTCTTC.

The sample holds one count of this clone. The chain recombines TRBV4-3 with TRBJ1-4; tentative D call: TRBD1 (6 bases). Per the germline V gene, CDR1 is LGHNA and CDR2 is YSLEER. CDR3 length: 15 residues. V lost 4 bases, J lost 2 bases, and 11 bases lay in between. Here the CDR3 DNA reads TGCGCCAGCAGCCCAATCGGACAGACTAATGAAAAACTGTTTTTT. Its protein is CASSPIGQTNEKLFF.

The V call is TRBV19, the J call TRBJ2-3, with 8 bases aligning to TRBD1. V dropped 3 bases and J dropped 7; count of bases not matched to a gene: 6. The CDR3 sequence is 14 residues long. The germline CDR1 and CDR2 sequences are LNHDA and SQIVND (reference sequence). CDR3 residues: CASSIRGQLNTQYF. CDR3 sequence (DNA): TGTGCCAGTAGTATCAGGGGGCAGCTAAATACGCAGTATTTT.